These 22 T cell receptor beta chains were all obtained from the same sample, sequenced in a study of cytomegalovirus exposure and HLA in healthy donors. Primers for the PCR totalled 60 Vbeta and 13 Jbeta. Measured with immunoSEQ multiplex PCR; TCRdb has only the in-frame clones, and not every one. The table has a few hundred thousand clones, 60% to 85% seen once. Sequencing was done on a sample of PBMCs. These receptors all come from a man aged 35-49 years in good health and CMV-seronegative.

This clone was seen a few times. The V and J genes are TRBV5-1 and TRBJ2-3; TRBD2 might be the D (7 bases). Germline CDR1 and CDR2: SGHRS and YFSETQ. The CDR3 spans 15 residues. With 0 bases removed from V and 3 bases from J, the gap between germline ends came to 11 bases. CDR3 sequence reads: CASSLGGGTTDTQYF. CDR3 nucleotide sequence: TGCGCCAGCAGCTTGGGGGGGGGCACAACAGATACGCAGTATTTT. The full variable domain, its missing parts supplied by reference TRBV5-1 and TRBJ2-3, is KAGVTQTPRYLIKTRGQQVTLSCSPISGHRSVSWYQQTPGQGLQFLFEYFSETQRNKGNFPGRFSGRQFSNSRSEMNVSTLELGDSALYLCASSLGGGTTDTQYFGPGTRLTVL.

The gene calls are TRBV6-6 and TRBJ2-7; 7 nucleotides align to TRBD1. This CDR3 contains 14 residues. Trimming removed 8 bases from V and 2 bases from J; junction bases left unmatched: 9. From germline, CDR1 is MNHNY and CDR2 SVGAGI (reference sequence). CDR3 residues: CASRSRDRPYEQYF. In DNA form, the CDR3 reads TGTGCCAGCCGGTCCCGGGACAGACCCTACGAGCAGTACTTC.

The V call is TRBV7-8, the J call TRBJ1-1, with D hard to call. Germline V gives CDR1 SGHVS, CDR2 FQNEAQ. This CDR3 contains 14 residues. V lost 2 bases, J lost 4 bases, and 11 bases lay in between. The CDR3 region is CASSLREGGTEAFF. CDR3 DNA: TGTGCCAGCAGCTTAAGGGAGGGCGGCACTGAAGCTTTCTTT.

The V call is TRBV29-1, the J call TRBJ2-7; TRBD2 agrees at 10 bases. The trim removed 4 bases at V and 6 bases at J, leaving 15 bases unmatched. CDR1 and CDR2 (germline): SQVTM, ANQGSEA. This CDR3 has 16 amino acids. The CDR3 here is CSVVLAGDPGTGEQYF. In DNA form, the CDR3 reads TGCAGCGTTGTTCTAGCGGGAGATCCCGGGACGGGCGAGCAGTACTTC.

The genes are TRBV6-1 and TRBJ2-1; no firm D call. The germline gives CDR1 MNHNS, CDR2 SASEGT. Trimming left V 4 bases short and J 8 bases short, with 24 bases between. The CDR3 consists of 17 residues. The CDR3 protein is CASSGFLGSPSVDEQFF. CDR3 DNA sequence: TGTGCCAGCAGTGGTTTCCTCGGGTCCCCCTCGGTAGATGAGCAGTTCTTC.

The chain combines TRBV7-3 with TRBJ1-2; D gene ambiguous. The V end lost 2 bases, the J end lost 4 bases, and 17 bases lay between the germline ends. Germline V lookup: CDR1 SGHTA, CDR2 FQGTGA. This CDR3 has 16 residues. The CDR3 nucleotides are TGTGCCAGCAGCTTAGTTTACAACAGCTTGGGCTATGGCTACACCTTC. It encodes CASSLVYNSLGYGYTF.

The V gene is TRBV7-3, the J gene TRBJ1-3, with 9 bases aligning to TRBD1. CDR1 is SGHTA, CDR2 FQGTGA, per germline. There are 15 residues in the CDR3. The V segment lost 0 bases and the J segment 3 bases; nucleotides outside the gene matches: 0. The CDR3 here is CASSLTGQGGNTIYF. The CDR3 DNA reads TGTGCCAGCAGCTTAACGGGACAGGGTGGAAACACCATATATTTT.

The chain couples TRBV28 to TRBJ2-7; TRBD1 is a possible D gene (5 bases). Germline assignment: CDR1 MDHEN and CDR2 SYDVKM. V lost 11 bases, J lost 2 bases, and 16 bases lay in between. This CDR3 is built from 13 residues. The CDR3 is CASTDRPPYEQYF. The CDR3 DNA follows: TGTGCCTCTACAGACAGACCGCCCTACGAGCAGTACTTC.

V usage is TRBV6-1 and J usage is TRBJ2-5; possible D gene TRBD2, 5 bases. CDR3 length: 14 residues. Trimming stripped 3 bases from V and 7 bases from J, with 15 bases between. The germline V gene has CDR1 MNHNS and CDR2 SASEGT. The CDR3 bases are TGTGCCAGCAGTGAGGGGTGGGAGCTTGGGACCCAGTACTTC. As protein: CASSEGWELGTQYF.

The V call is TRBV5-8, the J call TRBJ1-1; TRBD1 aligns across 10 bases. V was clipped by 0 bases and J by 3 bases; unmatched bases: 5. Germline V gives CDR1 SGHTS, CDR2 YDEGEE. This CDR3 has 16 residues. The DNA of the CDR3 is TGTGCCAGCAGCTTGGGCCGGGACAGGGGACACACTGAAGCTTTCTTT. Translating gives CASSLGRDRGHTEAFF.

This clone is a singleton in its sample. This chain connects TRBV19 to TRBJ2-2, with TRBD1 as a possible D gene (5 bases). Germline CDR1 is LNHDA and CDR2 is SQIVND (reference sequence). The CDR3 has 14 amino acids. Trimming left V 6 bases short and J 3 bases short, with 11 bases between. The CDR3 sequence is CASSPPGYTGELFF. For the CDR3, the DNA is TGTGCCAGTAGCCCCCCAGGGTACACCGGGGAGCTGTTTTTT.

The rearrangement joins TRBV6-6 to TRBJ2-7, with 10 nucleotides matching TRBD1. Germline lookup yields CDR1 MNHNY and CDR2 SVGAGI (reference sequence). The trim removed 6 bases at V and 3 bases at J, leaving 5 bases unmatched. The CDR3 has 14 residues. DNA of the CDR3: TGTGCCAGCAGCCGGGACAGGGGAGTCTACGAGCAGTACTTC. This encodes CASSRDRGVYEQYF.

CDR3 in amino acids: CASSYDRGYEQYF. DNA for the CDR3: TGTGCCAGCAGTTACGACAGGGGCTACGAGCAGTACTTC. The chain has TRBV6-6 and TRBJ2-7; TRBD1 aligns across 8 bases. The CDR3 is made up of 13 amino acids. Germline V gene lookup returns CDR1 MNHNY and CDR2 SVGAGI (reference sequence). V dropped 2 bases and J dropped 3; count of bases not matched to a gene: 0.

This clone has a single count. CDR3 in amino acids: CASSWPTGPVAGTEAFF. The CDR3 DNA reads as TGTGCCAGCAGCTGGCCGACAGGGCCAGTGGCGGGCACTGAAGCTTTCTTT. V is TRBV7-9 and J is TRBJ1-1, with 7 nucleotides matching TRBD1. The CDR3 totals 17 residues. V was clipped by 4 bases and J by 4 bases; unmatched bases: 15. Per germline, CDR1 SEHNR and CDR2 FQNEAQ (reference sequence).

This sequence joins TRBV30 and TRBJ2-7; 7 bases match TRBD1. V gave up 4 bases and J gave up 6 bases; unmatched junction bases: 15. Germline V gene sequence: CDR1 GTSNPN, CDR2 SVGIG (reference sequence). The CDR3 contains 15 residues. The DNA of the CDR3 is TGTGCCTGGAATGGCAAGCGACCATACAGGGGCGAGCAGTACTTC. It specifies CAWNGKRPYRGEQYF.

The rearrangement joins TRBV15 to TRBJ1-2; 9 bases are shared with TRBD1. This CDR3 is 14 amino acids long. J was trimmed by 5 bases and V by 4 bases; bases with no gene match: 5. Germline loops: CDR1 LNHNV, CDR2 YYDKDF (reference sequence). CDR3 sequence (DNA): TGTGCCACCAGCAAAACAGGGGGCGCTTATGGCTACACCTTC. It translates to CATSKTGGAYGYTF.

The rearrangement joins TRBV6-6 to TRBJ1-2, with 9 nucleotides matching TRBD1. V lost 4 bases, J lost 4 bases, and 7 bases stayed unmatched. Germline-derived CDR1 and CDR2 are MNHNY and SVGAGI (reference sequence). The length of the CDR3 is 15 residues. This CDR3 is CASSSRTGASYGYTF. CDR3 bases: TGTGCCAGCAGTTCCCGGACAGGGGCCTCCTATGGCTACACCTTC.

This chain uses TRBV25-1 with TRBJ1-4; TRBD1 matches at 7 bases. The CDR3 covers 13 residues. Trimming at V came to 6 bases and at J to 5 bases, leaving 3 bases not matched to a gene. Germline-derived CDR1 and CDR2 are MGHDK and SYGVNS. The DNA for the CDR3 is TGTGCCAGCAGGGGACAGCCGAATGAAAAACTGTTTTTT. Its translation: CASRGQPNEKLFF.

The V call is TRBV2, the J call TRBJ1-2; 8 nucleotides agree with TRBD1. Germline CDR1 SNHLY, CDR2 FYNNEI. Trimming cost V 3 bases and J 6 bases; bases outside gene matches: 3. The CDR3 has 13 residues. The CDR3 DNA reads TGTGCCAGCAGTGACAGGGGGCGAAATGGCTACACCTTC. It codes for CASSDRGRNGYTF. The complete variable domain, with remaining parts taken from reference TRBV2 and TRBJ1-2, reads EPEVTQTPSHQVTQMGQEVILRCVPISNHLYFYWYRQILGQKVEFLVSFYNNEISEKSEIFDDQFSVERPDGSNFTLKIRSTKLEDSAMYFCASSDRGRNGYTFGSGTRLTVV.

The gene calls are TRBV18 and TRBJ2-7; D possibly corresponds to TRBD1 (6 bases). Germline V gene data show CDR1 as KGHSH and CDR2 as LQKENI. The length of the CDR3 is 15 residues. The ends were cut back, 4 bases at V and 5 bases at J, with 18 bases in the middle. The CDR3 DNA sequence: TGTGCCAGCTCACGGTCAGTGACAGGCATAGACGAGCAGTACTTC. It is translated as CASSRSVTGIDEQYF.

The V gene is TRBV7-2, the J gene TRBJ1-2, with D unresolved. Trimming removed 5 bases at V and 4 bases at J, with 5 bases between. This CDR3 comprises 11 residues. Germline loops: CDR1 SGHTA, CDR2 FQGNSA. The CDR3: CASSLVYGYTF. DNA for the CDR3: TGTGCCAGCAGCCTCGTCTATGGCTACACCTTC.

This clone has only one observation. The chain recombines TRBV9 with TRBJ2-1, with 7 bases identical to TRBD2. The CDR3 is 16 amino acids. With V trimmed by 4 bases and J by 4 bases, 11 bases remained unmatched. Germline values: CDR1 SGDLS, CDR2 YYNGEE. The CDR3 DNA reads as TGTGCCAGCAGCCCAAGTAACTTGCGGGGGTACAATGAGCAGTTCTTC. It is translated as CASSPSNLRGYNEQFF.